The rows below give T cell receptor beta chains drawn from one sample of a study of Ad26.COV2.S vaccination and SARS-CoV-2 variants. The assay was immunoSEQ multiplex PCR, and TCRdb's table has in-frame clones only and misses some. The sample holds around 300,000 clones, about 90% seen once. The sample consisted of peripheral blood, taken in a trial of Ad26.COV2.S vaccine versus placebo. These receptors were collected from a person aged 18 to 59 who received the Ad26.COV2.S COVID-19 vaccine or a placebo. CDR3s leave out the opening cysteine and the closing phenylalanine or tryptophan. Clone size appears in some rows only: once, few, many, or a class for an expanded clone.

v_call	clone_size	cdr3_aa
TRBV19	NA	ASSISENTEAF
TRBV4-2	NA	ASSQGRGFQPQH
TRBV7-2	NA	ASSSRAPRGGDTQY
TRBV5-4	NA	ASSLAGTGGNGYT
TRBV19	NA	ASDQAGGGFYNEQF
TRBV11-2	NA	ASSRDLESTEAF
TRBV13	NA	ASSFTVPAGSYGYT
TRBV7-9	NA	ASSLGFLNTEAF
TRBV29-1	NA	SAHSLHGGELF
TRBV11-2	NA	ASSLQGLAVTDTQY
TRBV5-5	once	ASSLRRQGGKTEAF
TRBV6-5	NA	ASSQGEFNQPQH
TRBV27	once	ASSFDRVGELF
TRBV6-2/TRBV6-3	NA	ASSYHRVRDSGRFYEQY
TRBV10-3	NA	AISESQGGGNEQF
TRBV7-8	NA	ASSLVREAGNEQF
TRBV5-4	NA	ASSFPDTGELF
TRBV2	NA	ASLVGWARMNTEAF
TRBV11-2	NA	ASSPAGTSSTDTQY
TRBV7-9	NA	ASSSWGTDTQY